This TCR beta chain was sequenced in a study of blood T cell repertoires in COVID-19. In the study overall: Acute-phase and convalescent COVID-19 samples originated in the United States, Italy and Spain. In each case, the material was cDNA or gDNA derived from T cells, B-cell-depleted T cells, or PBMCs.

Authors' methods: Estimation of nucleated cell counts was performed using reference gene primer amplification. Assay used: immunoSEQ multiplex PCR; TCRdb lists only in-frame clones, some missing. The V and J calls and clone size come from that table; D and trimming were worked out from the DNA. The table lists 80,000 to 95,000 clones, about 76% of them singletons. This sequence was found in a man older than 75 with acute or convalescent COVID-19. The sample was peripheral blood.

CDR3 residues: CASRTGQTSTNEKLFF. CDR3 nucleotides: TGCGCCAGCAGGACGGGACAGACTTCAACTAATGAAAAACTGTTTTTT. The rearrangement joins TRBV5-1 to TRBJ1-4; the match to TRBD1 covers 7 bases. CDR1 is SGHRS, CDR2 YFSETQ, per germline. This CDR3 has 16 amino acids. Trimming cost V 5 bases and J 0 bases; bases outside gene matches: 7.